The clone carrying this T cell receptor (beta chain) has just a few counts. This entry comes from a study of human T cells and chemical hapten exposure. The time point here: patch test 3, about 24 weeks after DPC sensitization. This sample's treatment: therapeutic diphenylcyclopropenone sensitization with weekly scalp DPC. TCRdb re-called the RACE reads with MiXCR, one entry per CDR3 protein. Counted here are around 150,000 distinct CDR3 sequences, around a quarter occurring once; the ten biggest clones make up roughly 2.2%. The CDR3 loop spans 16 amino acids. Per the germline V gene, CDR1 is PRHDT and CDR2 is FYEKMQ (reference sequence). Trimming removed 5 bases from V and 3 bases from J; junction bases left unmatched: 5.

The source is a woman aged 18-30 years with alopecia areata. Some clones in this sample may be carry-over from other donors' samples. The sample consisted of whole blood, taken in connection with sensitization to the hapten diphenylcyclopropenone (DPC). V is TRBV13 and J is TRBJ2-5; 14 bases map to TRBD2. The CDR3 nucleotides read TGTGCCAGCAGCCATCTGGGACTAGCGGGAGAAGAGACCCAGTACTTC. Its translation: CASSHLGLAGEETQYF. Full variable domain (missing parts from reference TRBV13 and TRBJ2-5): AAGVIQSPRHLIKEKRETATLKCYPIPRHDTVYWYQQGPGQDPQFLISFYEKMQSDKGSIPDRFSAQQFSDYHSELNMSSLELGDSALYFCASSHLGLAGEETQYFGPGTRLLVL.